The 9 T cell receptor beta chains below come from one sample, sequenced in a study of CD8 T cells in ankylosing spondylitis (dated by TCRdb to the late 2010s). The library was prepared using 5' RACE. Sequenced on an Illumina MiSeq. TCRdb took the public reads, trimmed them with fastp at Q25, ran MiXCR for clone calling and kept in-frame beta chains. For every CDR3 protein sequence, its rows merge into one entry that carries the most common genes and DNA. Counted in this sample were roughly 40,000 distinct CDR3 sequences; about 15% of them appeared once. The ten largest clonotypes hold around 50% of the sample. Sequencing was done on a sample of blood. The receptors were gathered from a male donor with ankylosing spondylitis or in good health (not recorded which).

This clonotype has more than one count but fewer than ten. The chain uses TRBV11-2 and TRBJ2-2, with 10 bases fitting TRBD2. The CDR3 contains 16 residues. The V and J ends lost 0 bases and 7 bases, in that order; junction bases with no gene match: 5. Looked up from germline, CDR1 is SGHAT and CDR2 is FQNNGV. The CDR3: CASSLEASGSIGELFF. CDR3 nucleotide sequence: TGTGCCAGCAGCTTAGAGGCTAGCGGGAGTATCGGGGAGCTGTTTTTT. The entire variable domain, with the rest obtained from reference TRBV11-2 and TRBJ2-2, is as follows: EAGVAQSPRYKIIEKRQSVAFWCNPISGHATLYWYQQILGQGPKLLIQFQNNGVVDDSQLPKDRFSAERLKGVDSTLKIQPAKLEDSAVYLCASSLEASGSIGELFFGEGSRLTVL.

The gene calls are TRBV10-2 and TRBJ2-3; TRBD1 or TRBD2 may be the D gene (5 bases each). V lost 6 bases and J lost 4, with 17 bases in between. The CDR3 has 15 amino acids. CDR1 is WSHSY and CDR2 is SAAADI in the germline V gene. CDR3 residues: CASREGRINADTQYF. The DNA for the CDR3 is TGCGCCAGCAGAGAGGGGCGAATTAATGCAGATACGCAGTATTTT.

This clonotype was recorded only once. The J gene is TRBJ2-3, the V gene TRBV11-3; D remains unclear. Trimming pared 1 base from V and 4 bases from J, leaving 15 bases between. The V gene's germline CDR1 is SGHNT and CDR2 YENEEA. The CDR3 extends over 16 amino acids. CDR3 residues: CASSLVMVAGADTQYF. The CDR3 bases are TGTGCCAGCAGCTTAGTCATGGTGGCAGGAGCAGATACGCAGTATTTT.

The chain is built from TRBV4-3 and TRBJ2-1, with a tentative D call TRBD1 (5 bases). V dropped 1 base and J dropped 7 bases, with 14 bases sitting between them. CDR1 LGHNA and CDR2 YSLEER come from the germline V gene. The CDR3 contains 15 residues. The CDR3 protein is CASSQVNFAGNEQFF. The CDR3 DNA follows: TGCGCCAGCAGCCAAGTAAATTTCGCAGGGAATGAGCAGTTCTTC.

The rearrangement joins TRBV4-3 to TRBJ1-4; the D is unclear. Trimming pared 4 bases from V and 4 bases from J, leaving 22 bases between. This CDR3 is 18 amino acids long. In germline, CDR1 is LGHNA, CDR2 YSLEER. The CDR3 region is CASSLGRSTNKINEKLFF. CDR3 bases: TGCGCCAGCAGCCTGGGAAGGTCGACCAACAAAATTAATGAAAAACTGTTTTTT.

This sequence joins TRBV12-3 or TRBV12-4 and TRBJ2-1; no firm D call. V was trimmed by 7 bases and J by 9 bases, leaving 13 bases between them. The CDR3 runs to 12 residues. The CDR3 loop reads CASNVGFSEQFF. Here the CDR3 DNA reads TGTGCCAGCAATGTGGGGTTTAGTGAGCAGTTCTTC.

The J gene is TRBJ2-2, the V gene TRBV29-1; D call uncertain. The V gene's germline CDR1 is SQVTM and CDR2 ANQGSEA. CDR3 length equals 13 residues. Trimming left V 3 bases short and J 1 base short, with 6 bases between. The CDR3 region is CSVDWGNTGELFF. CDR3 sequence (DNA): TGCAGCGTTGATTGGGGGAACACCGGGGAGCTGTTTTTT.

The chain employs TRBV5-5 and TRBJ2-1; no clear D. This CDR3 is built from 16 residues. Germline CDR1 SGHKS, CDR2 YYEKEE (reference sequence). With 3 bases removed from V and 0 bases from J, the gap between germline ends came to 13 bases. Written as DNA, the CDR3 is TGTGCCAGCAGCTACCAAGACTCCGGCTCCTACAATGAGCAGTTCTTC. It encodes CASSYQDSGSYNEQFF.

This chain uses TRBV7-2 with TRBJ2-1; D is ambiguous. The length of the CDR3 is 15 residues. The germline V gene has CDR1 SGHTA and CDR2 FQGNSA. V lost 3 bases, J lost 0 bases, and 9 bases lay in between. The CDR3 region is CASSFQSSSYNEQFF. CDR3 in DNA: TGTGCCAGCAGCTTTCAATCGAGCTCCTACAATGAGCAGTTCTTC.